This T cell receptor beta chain came from a study of shared clonotypes between healthy human individuals. Across the whole study: Each donor's CD8 memory used one plate, CD8 naive two, each CD4 subset three.

Study observations and caveats: Across subsets, estimated richness was generally greater for naive than for memory populations.

Concerning this clone: The antigen is not known.

Assay execution took place at the deep level. Only in-frame clones appear in the TCRdb table, and some are missing; sequencing was by immunoSEQ multiplex PCR. The table records 2.5 million or so clones, 90% to 95% of them present only once. The CDR3 is 9 residues long. V was shortened by 4 bases and J by 10 bases, with 2 bases between the two germline ends. CDR1 is SEHNR, CDR2 FQNEAQ, per germline (reference sequence). The CD4+ fraction was divided into a CD45RA+ naive subset and a CD45RA-negative memory subset. The source of this sequence is a man younger than 30 in good health. Sequenced material: naive CD4+ T cells sorted from blood. Subset noted: CD45RA+ positively selected. V usage is TRBV7-9 and J usage is TRBJ1-3; D not certain. In DNA form, the CDR3 reads TGTGCCAGCAGCTGTACCATATATTTT. The encoded protein is CASSCTIYF.